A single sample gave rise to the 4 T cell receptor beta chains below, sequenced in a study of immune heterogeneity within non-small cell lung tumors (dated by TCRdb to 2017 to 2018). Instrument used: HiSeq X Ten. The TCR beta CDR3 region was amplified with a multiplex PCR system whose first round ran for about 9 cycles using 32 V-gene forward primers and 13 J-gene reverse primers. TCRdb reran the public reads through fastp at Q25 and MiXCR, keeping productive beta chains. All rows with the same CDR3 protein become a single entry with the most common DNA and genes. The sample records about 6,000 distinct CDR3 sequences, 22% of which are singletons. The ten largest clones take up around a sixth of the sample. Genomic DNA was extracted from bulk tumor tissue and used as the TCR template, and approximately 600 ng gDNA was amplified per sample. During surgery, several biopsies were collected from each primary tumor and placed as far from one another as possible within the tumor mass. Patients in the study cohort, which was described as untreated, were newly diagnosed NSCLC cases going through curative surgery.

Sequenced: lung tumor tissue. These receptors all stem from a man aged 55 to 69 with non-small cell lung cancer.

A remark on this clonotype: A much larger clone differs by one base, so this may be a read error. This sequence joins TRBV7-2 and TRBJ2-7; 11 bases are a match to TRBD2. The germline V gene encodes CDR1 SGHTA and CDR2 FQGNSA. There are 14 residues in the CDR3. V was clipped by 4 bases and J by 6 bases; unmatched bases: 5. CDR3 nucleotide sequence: TGTGCCAGCAGCTACGAACTAGCGGGAGTCGAGCAGTACTTC. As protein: CASSYELAGVEQYF.

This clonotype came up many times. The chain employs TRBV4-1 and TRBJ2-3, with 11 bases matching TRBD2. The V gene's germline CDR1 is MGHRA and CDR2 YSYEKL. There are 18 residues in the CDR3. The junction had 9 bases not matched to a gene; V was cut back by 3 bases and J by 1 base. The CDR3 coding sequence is TGCGCCAGCAGCCACACTAGCGGGAGTGTCGGCGGCACAGATACGCAGTATTTT. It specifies CASSHTSGSVGGTDTQYF.

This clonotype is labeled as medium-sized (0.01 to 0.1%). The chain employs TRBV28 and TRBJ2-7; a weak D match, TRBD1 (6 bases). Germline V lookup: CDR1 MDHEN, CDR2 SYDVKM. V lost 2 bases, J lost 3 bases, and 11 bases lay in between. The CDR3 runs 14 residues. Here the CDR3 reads CASSLSRGGYEQYF. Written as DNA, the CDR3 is TGTGCCAGCAGTTTAAGCAGGGGTGGCTACGAGCAGTACTTC.

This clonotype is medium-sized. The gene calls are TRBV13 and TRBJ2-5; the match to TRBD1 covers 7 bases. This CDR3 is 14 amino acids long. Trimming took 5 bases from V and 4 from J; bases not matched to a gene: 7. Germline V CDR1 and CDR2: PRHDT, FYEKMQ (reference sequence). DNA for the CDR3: TGTGCCAGCAGCACGACAGGGTGGGGAGAGACCCAGTACTTC. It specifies CASSTTGWGETQYF.